The source of this T cell receptor beta chain is a study of identical twins. This clonotype was counted only a few times. Its specificity is unknown. The CDR3 length is 14 residues. V was pared by 2 bases and J by 6 bases, with 12 bases between. CDR1 MNHEY and CDR2 SMNVEV come from the germline V gene (reference sequence). Study findings and constraints: Fewer insertions marked abundant cord blood beta clonotypes; young adult naive trended weakly, memory not at all. Potential partial confounding of zero-insertion analyses by invariant MAIT and iNKT cells was noted.

Each CDR3 protein is one row after TCRdb ran MiXCR on the 5' RACE reads. Here the sample spans hundreds of thousands of distinct CDR3 sequences, approximately 9% being singletons. All donors were healthy Caucasians. Sequenced: memory (CD45RO+) T cells sorted from blood. V usage is TRBV27 and J usage is TRBJ2-3, with a weak D call TRBD1 (5 bases). The TCR originated in a woman between 18 and 29 years old in good health. The CDR3 DNA reads as TGTGCCAGCAGTTTACAGGGTGGGCCTGATACGCAGTATTTT. This encodes CASSLQGGPDTQYF.